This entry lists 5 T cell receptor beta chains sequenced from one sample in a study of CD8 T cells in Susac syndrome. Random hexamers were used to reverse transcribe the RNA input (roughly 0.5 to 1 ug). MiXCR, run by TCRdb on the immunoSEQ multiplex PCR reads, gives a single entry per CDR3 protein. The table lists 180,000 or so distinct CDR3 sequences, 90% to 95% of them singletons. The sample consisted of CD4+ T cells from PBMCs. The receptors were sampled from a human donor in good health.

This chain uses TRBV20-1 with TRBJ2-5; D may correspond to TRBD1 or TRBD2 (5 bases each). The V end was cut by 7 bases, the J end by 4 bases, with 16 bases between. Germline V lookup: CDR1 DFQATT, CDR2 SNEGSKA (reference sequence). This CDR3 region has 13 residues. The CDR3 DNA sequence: TGCAGTGGAGGGGAATGGGAGAGAGAGACCCAGTACTTC. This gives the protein CSGGEWERETQYF.

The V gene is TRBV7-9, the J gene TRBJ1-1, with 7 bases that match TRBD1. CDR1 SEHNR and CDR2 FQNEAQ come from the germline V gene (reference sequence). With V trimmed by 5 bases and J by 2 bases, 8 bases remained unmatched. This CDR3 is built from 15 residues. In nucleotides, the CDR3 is TGTGCCAGCAGCCCGGGGAACAGGGGTAACACTGAAGCTTTCTTT. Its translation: CASSPGNRGNTEAFF.

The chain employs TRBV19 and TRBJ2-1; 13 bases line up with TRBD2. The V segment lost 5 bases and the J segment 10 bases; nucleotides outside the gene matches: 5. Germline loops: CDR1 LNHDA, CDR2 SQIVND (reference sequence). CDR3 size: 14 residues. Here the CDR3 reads CASSQGLAGREQFF. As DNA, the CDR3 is TGTGCCAGTAGTCAGGGACTAGCGGGGAGGGAGCAGTTCTTC.

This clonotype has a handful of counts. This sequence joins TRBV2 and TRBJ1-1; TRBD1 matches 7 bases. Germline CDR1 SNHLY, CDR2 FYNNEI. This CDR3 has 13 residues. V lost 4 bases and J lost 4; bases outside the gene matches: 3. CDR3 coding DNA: TGTGCCAGCAGTGGACAGGGAGGCACTGAAGCTTTCTTT. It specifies CASSGQGGTEAFF.

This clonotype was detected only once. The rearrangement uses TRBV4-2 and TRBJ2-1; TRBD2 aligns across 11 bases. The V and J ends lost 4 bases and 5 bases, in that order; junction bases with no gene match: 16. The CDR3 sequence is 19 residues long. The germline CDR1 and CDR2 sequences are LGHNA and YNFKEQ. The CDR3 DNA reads TGTGCCAGCAGCCCGGACCCCGGGGTGACTAGCGGGGCCCACAATGAGCAGTTCTTC. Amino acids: CASSPDPGVTSGAHNEQFF.